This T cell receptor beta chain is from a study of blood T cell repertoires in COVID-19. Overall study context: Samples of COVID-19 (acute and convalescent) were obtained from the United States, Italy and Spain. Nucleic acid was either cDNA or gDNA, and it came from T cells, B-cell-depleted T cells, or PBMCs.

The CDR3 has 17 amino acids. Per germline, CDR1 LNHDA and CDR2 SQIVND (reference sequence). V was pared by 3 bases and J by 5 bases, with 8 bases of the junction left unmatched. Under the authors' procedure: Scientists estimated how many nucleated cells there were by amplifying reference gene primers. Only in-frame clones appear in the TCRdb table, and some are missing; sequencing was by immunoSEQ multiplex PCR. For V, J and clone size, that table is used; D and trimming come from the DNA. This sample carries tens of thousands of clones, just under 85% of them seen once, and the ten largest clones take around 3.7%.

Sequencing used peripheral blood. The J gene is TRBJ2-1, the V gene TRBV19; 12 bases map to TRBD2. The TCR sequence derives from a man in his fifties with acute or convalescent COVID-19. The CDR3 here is CASSISLAGGLNNEQFF. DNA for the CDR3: TGTGCCAGTAGTATTTCCCTAGCGGGAGGGTTAAACAATGAGCAGTTCTTC.